A selection of T cell receptor beta chains follows, all from one sample in a study of tumor and adjacent non-tumor tissue in lung cancer. One entry per CDR3 protein results from TCRdb running MiXCR on the multiplex PCR reads. The repertoire consists of about 98,000 distinct CDR3 sequences, with 75% to 90% occurring once and the leading ten covering under 40%. The sequenced sample consisted of distant non-tumor lung tissue. The receptors here all came from a man in his sixties with small cell lung cancer. Both conserved end residues are part of each CDR3. A D gene is named only where the DNA matches it firmly. Size is stated for part of the rows, as once, few or many counts, or as a class when the clone is expanded.

TRBJ2-4 . . TRBV7-9 CASSTGSGIEKNIQYF TGTGCCAGCAGCACAGGGAGCGGGATCGAGAAAAACATTCAGTACTTC
TRBJ2-1 . . TRBV4-2 CASRQEGFAYEQFF TGTGCCAGCAGGCAAGAGGGCTTTGCATACGAGCAGTTCTTC
TRBJ2-5 . TRBD1 TRBV12-3/TRBV12-4 CASDLMDREETQYF TGTGCCAGCGATTTAATGGACAGGGAAGAGACCCAGTACTTT
TRBJ2-7 . TRBD1 TRBV5-6 CASSLLAGTVTQEQYF TGTGCCAGCAGCTTGCTGGCCGGGACAGTAACCCAAGAGCAGTACTTC
TRBJ2-3 many . TRBV6-1 CASSEFGGLPDTQYF TGTGCCAGCAGTGAATTTGGGGGGCTCCCAGATACGCAGTATTTT
TRBJ2-5 . . TRBV29-1 CSVPSRGEGVTQYF TGCAGCGTTCCAAGCAGGGGCGAGGGCGTGACCCAGTACTTC
TRBJ2-1 once TRBD2 TRBV5-1 CASTPSGAVVNEQFF TGCGCCAGCACCCCAAGCGGGGCAGTTGTGAATGAGCAGTTCTTC
TRBJ2-1 . . TRBV11-2 CASSWGVRYSEQFF TGTGCCAGCAGCTGGGGCGTACGGTACAGTGAACAGTTCTTC
TRBJ1-1 . . TRBV12-3/TRBV12-4 CASSFVGVSTEAFF TGTGCTAGCAGTTTCGTAGGTGTAAGCACTGAAGCTTTCTTT
TRBJ2-4 few . TRBV10-2 CTSSRDGRNIQYF TGTACCAGCAGCCGGGACGGAAGAAACATTCAGTACTTC
TRBJ2-1 . TRBD1 TRBV11-2 CTSSLEGFATGGYMAEQFF TGTACCAGCAGCTTAGAGGGGTTTGCGACAGGGGGCTATATGGCCGAGCAGTTTTTC
TRBJ2-7 . . TRBV6-5 CASNYGCGAYEQYF TGTGCCAGCAATTACGGGTGCGGGGCCTACGAGCAGTACTTC
TRBJ2-7 . . TRBV6-6 CASHRVRPTKQCF TGTGCTAGTCACAGGGTGCGGCCGACCAAGCAGTGCTTC
TRBJ1-4 . . TRBV11-2 CPSSPGRGASEKLFF TGTCCCAGCAGCCCGGGAAGGGGGGCGAGTGAAAAACTGTTTTTT
TRBJ1-1 . . TRBV4-1 CASSQAGRLNIEAFF TGCGCCAGCAGCCAGGCTGGACGGCTGAACATTGAAGCTTTCTTT
TRBJ2-5 once TRBD2 TRBV4-1 CASSQSTGREETQYF TGCGCCAGCAGCCAATCCACTGGGAGGGAAGAGACGCAGTACTTC
TRBJ2-3 . TRBD2 TRBV6-1 CASSGRPGLADSDTQYF TGTGCCAGCAGTGGCCGACCGGGACTAGCAGATTCAGATACGCAATATTTT
TRBJ2-1 . TRBD1 TRBV12-3/TRBV12-4 CARSSGTEYNEQFF TGTGCCAGGAGTTCTGGGACAGAGTACAATGAGCAGTTCTTC
TRBJ2-7 . . TRBV11-3 CASNFGEYFYEQYF TGTGCCAGCAACTTCGGGGAATACTTCTACGAGCAGTATTTC
TRBJ2-4 many TRBD2 TRBV29-1 CSVTGGSIQYF TGCAGCGTCACGGGGGGGAGCATTCAGTACTTC
TRBJ2-7 once . TRBV12-3/TRBV12-4 CTGSLSASEQYF TGTACCGGCAGTTTATCGGCCAGCGAGCAGTACTTC
TRBJ2-2 . . TRBV4-1 CTSSYPITGWVDGELFF TGCACCAGCAGCTACCCCATCACGGGGTGGGTCGACGGGGAGCTGTTTTTT
TRBJ2-3 . TRBD2 TRBV6-6 CASCPSGILPRRHF TGTGCCAGCTGCCCGAGCGGGATCCTTCCCCGACGGCATTTT
TRBJ1-6 . . TRBV13 CASSQNDGSSCNSPLHF TGTGCCAGCAGCCAAAACGACGGAAGTTCATGTAATTCACCCCTCCACTTT
TRBJ2-2 . . TRBV5-5 CASSYRQRIGELFF TGTGCCAGCAGCTACAGACAGCGCATCGGGGAGCTGTTTTTT
TRBJ2-2 . . TRBV5-1 CASSLLGSNTGVLFF TGCGCCAGCAGCCTCCTGGGGTCGAACACCGGGGTGCTGTTTTTC
TRBJ2-7 . . TRBV6-5 CANRRDMDRSYEQYF TGTGCCAACAGGAGGGACATGGATCGGTCCTACGAGCAGTACTTC
TRBJ2-7 . . TRBV6-5 CASSYLASLYEQYF TGTGCCAGCAGTTATTTGGCTAGTCTCTACGAGCAGTACTTC
TRBJ2-7 . TRBD2 TRBV4-1 CTSSQAPSGLALEQYF TGTACCAGCAGCCAAGCCCCATCTGGACTAGCTCTCGAGCAGTACTTC
TRBJ1-5 . . TRBV6-6 CVSSFGSQHPQHF TGTGTCAGCAGTTTTGGGTCTCAACACCCCCAGCATTTT
TRBJ2-7 . TRBD2 TRBV29-1 CSVAQGTSERAKKQYF TGCAGCGTTGCACAAGGGACTAGCGAGAGGGCAAAGAAGCAGTACTTC
TRBJ2-3 . TRBD2 TRBV6-2/TRBV6-3 CANNRPCGRAGTDTQYF TGTGCCAACAATCGTCCTTGCGGGAGGGCGGGCACGGATACGCAGTATTTT
TRBJ2-3 . TRBD2 TRBV10-2 CASSESRAGENTDTQYF TGCGCCAGTAGTGAGTCTCGAGCGGGAGAGAACACAGATACGCAGTATTTT
TRBJ2-1 few TRBD2 TRBV4-1 CASSQDAGASYNEQLF TGCGCCAGCAGTCAAGACGCGGGAGCATCCTACAATGAGCAGCTCTTC
TRBJ2-1 . . TRBV28 CASSFTVRNEQFF TGTGCCAGCAGTTTCACAGTGAGGAATGAGCAGTTCTTC
TRBJ2-7 . . TRBV29-1 CSVAGGSAYYEQCF .
TRBJ2-5 . TRBD2 TRBV7-9 CARSAALAGGLETQCF TGTGCCCGCAGCGCGGCTCTAGCGGGAGGGCTAGAGACCCAGTGCTTC
TRBJ1-1 . . TRBV5-6 CASSLGHLNTEAFF TGTGCCAGCAGCTTGGGGCACCTGAACACTGAAGCTTTCTTC
TRBJ2-6 . . TRBV11-2 CASSEGSGVNVMTF TGTGCCAGCAGCGAGGGATCCGGGGTCAACGTCATGACTTTC
TRBJ2-1 once TRBD2 TRBV6-5 CVSCYLIWGLAYNEQFF TGTGTCAGCTGTTATTTGATCTGGGGACTAGCGTACAATGAGCAGTTCTTC
TRBJ1-5 few . TRBV19 CASSWSRYSNQPQHF TGTGCCAGTAGTTGGAGTCGTTATAGCAATCAGCCCCAGCATTTT
TRBJ2-3 . . TRBV4-1 CASSQGMFQPQYF TGCGCCAGCAGCCAGGGGATGTTTCAGCCACAGTATTTT
TRBJ2-7 . TRBD1 TRBV6-1 CASSEGQFYEQYF TGTGCCAGCAGTGAGGGACAGTTCTACGAGCAGTACTTC
TRBJ2-6 . . TRBV6-1 CASSKESSGANVLTF TGTGCCAGCAGTAAAGAAAGCTCTGGCGCCAACGTCCTGACTTTC
TRBJ2-7 . . TRBV12-3/TRBV12-4 CANSPLRGEQYF TGTGCCAACAGTCCCCTCCGTGGCGAGCAATACTTC
TRBJ2-2 . TRBD2 TRBV4-2 CTSKLAGDDGGELFF TGTACCAGTAAACTAGCGGGAGATGATGGCGGGGAGTTGTTTTTT
TRBJ2-4 . . TRBV29-1 CSVRTELSKNFQYF TGCAGCGTTCGGACAGAACTATCCAAAAACTTTCAGTACTTC
TRBJ2-3 many . TRBV12-3/TRBV12-4 CASSSRGYTDTQYF TGTGCCAGCAGTTCTCGGGGATACACAGATACGCAGTATTTT
TRBJ2-3 . . TRBV6-2/TRBV6-3 CTSSYSTSTDTQYF TGTACCAGCAGTTATTCGACCAGCACAGATACGCAGTATTTT
TRBJ1-6 . . TRBV12-3/TRBV12-4 CASSLGATRGTLPLHF TGTGCCAGCAGTTTGGGGGCCACCAGGGGTACTTTACCCCTCCACTTT